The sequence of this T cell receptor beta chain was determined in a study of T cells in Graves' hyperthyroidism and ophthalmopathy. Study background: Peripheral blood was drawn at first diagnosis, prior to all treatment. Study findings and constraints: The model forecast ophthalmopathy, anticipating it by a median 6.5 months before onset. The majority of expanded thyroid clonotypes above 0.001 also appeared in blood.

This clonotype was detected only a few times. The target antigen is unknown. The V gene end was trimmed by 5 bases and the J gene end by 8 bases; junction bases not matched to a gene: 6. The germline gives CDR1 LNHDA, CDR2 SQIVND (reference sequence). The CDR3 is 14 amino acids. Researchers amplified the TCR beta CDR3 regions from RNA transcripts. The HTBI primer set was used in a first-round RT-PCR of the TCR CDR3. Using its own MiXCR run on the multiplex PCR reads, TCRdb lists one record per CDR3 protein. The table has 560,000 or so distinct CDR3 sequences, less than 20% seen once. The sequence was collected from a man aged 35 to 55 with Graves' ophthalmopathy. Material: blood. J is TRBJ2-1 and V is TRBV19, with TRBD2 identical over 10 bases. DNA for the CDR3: TGTGCCAGTAGTCAAAGCGGGGGGGCTTATGAGCAGTTCTTC. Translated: CASSQSGGAYEQFF.